The T cell receptor beta chain described here comes from a study of OX40 agonist ivuxolimab in advanced cancers. Regarding the study as a whole: Antigens targeted by the expanded peripheral T cells were not determined. Among the least clonally expanded were partial responders at 0.1-3.0 mg/kg.

Per the germline V gene, CDR1 is MNHEY and CDR2 is SMNVEV (reference sequence). This CDR3 contains 14 residues. Germline trimming cut 3 bases from V and 10 bases from J; bases unmatched to any gene: 11. Here immunoSEQ multiplex PCR was the method, and the copy in TCRdb shows in-frame clones only, minus some. Of 75,000 to 90,000 clones in the sample, roughly 84% were seen once. As to this clone: Its target is not known.

Sequenced material: CD4+ or CD8+ T cells sorted from blood, taken in a trial of the OX40 agonist ivuxolimab. The rearrangement uses TRBV27 and TRBJ1-1; 7 bases align to TRBD1. The sequence was obtained from an adult with an advanced solid tumor such as melanoma, head and neck, liver or kidney cancer. The CDR3 coding sequence is TGTGCCAGCAGTTTTCTACAGGGGAGTCGGTTAGCTTTCTTT. It codes for CASSFLQGSRLAFF.